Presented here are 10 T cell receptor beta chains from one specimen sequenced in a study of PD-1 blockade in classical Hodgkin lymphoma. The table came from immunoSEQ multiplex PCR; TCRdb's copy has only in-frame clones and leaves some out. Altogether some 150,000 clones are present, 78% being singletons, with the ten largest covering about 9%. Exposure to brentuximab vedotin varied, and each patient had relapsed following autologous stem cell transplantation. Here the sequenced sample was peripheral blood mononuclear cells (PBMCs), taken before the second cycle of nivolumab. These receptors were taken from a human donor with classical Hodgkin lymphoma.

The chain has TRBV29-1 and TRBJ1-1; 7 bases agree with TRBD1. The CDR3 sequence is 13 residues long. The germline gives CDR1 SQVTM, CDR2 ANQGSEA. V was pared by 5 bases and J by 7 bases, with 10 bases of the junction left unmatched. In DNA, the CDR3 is TGCAGCGTTCAATCGACAGGGTCTGTTGAAGCTTTCTTT. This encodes CSVQSTGSVEAFF.

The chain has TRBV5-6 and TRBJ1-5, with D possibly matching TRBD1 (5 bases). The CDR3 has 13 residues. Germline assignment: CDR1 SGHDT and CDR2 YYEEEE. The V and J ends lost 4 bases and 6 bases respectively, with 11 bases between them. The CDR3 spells CASSRGVSQPQHF. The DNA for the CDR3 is TGTGCCAGCAGCCGAGGGGTCTCTCAGCCCCAGCATTTT.

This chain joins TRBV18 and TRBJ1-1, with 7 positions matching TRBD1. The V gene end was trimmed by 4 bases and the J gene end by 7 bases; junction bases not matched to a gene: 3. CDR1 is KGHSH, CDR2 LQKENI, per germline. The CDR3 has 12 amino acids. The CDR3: CASSLGQVEAFF. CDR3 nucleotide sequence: TGTGCCAGCTCACTCGGACAGGTTGAAGCTTTCTTT.

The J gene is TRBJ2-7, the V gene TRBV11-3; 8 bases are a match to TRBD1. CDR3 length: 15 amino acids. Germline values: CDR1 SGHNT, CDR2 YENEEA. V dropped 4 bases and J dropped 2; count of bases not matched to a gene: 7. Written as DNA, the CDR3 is TGTGCCAGCAGCTCACCTCGGACAGGGACCTACGAGCAGTACTTC. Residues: CASSSPRTGTYEQYF.

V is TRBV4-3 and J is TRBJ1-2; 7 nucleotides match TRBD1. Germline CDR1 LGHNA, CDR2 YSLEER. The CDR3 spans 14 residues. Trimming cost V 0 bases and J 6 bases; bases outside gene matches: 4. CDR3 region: CASSQDEGADGYTF. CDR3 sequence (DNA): TGCGCCAGCAGCCAAGATGAGGGGGCTGATGGCTACACCTTC.

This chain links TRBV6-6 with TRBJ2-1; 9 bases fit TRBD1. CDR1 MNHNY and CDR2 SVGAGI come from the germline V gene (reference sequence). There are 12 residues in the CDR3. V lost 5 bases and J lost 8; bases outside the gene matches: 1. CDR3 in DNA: TGTGCCAGCAGTAGACAGGGGGATGAGCAGTTCTTC. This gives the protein CASSRQGDEQFF.

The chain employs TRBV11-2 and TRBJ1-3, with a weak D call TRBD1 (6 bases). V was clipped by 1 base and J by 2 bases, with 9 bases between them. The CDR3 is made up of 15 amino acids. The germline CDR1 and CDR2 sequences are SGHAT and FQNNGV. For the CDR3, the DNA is TGTGCCAGCAGCTTAGGGGGGCAGGCTGGAAACACCATATATTTT. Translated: CASSLGGQAGNTIYF.

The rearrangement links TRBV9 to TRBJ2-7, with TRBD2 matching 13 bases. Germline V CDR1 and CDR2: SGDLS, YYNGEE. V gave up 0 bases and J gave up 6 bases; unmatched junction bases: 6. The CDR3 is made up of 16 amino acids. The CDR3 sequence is CASSVGWTSGSGEQYF. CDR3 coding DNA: TGTGCCAGCAGCGTAGGTTGGACTAGCGGGAGTGGCGAGCAGTACTTC.

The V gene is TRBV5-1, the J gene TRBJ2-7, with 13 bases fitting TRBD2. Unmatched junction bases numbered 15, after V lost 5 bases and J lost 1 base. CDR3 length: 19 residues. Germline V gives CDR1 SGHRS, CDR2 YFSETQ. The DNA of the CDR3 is TGCGCCAGCAGTCCCGGACTAGCGGGGGCGCCCGCCTTATCCTACGAGCAGTACTTC. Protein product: CASSPGLAGAPALSYEQYF.

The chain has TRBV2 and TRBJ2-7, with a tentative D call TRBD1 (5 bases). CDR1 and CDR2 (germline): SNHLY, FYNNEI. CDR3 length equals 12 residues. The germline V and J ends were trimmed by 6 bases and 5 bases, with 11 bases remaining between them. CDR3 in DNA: TGTGCCAGCAGGGACAACCGACACGAGCAGTACTTC. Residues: CASRDNRHEQYF.